By frequency in the sample, the clone carrying this T cell receptor (beta chain) is large (0.1 to 1%). From live CD3+CD8+TCRalphabeta+ cells, four PD-1 and/or TIGIT subsets were sorted. This record comes from a study of circulating CD8 cells and anti-PD-1 response in melanoma. The QIAseq Immune Repertoire TCR panel built the libraries from approximately 15 ng of total RNA. From the reads, TCRdb called clonotypes with MiXCR, one entry per CDR3 protein. The profile shows approximately 2,300 distinct CDR3 sequences, approximately 6.9% of them singletons. This specimen was CD8+ T cells from PBMCs, taken at baseline or after one month of anti-PD-1 therapy (not recorded which). This clonotype was sampled from a human donor with melanoma.

For the CDR3, the DNA is TGTGCCAGCAACCAGGACGGAGGGAGGGCGAACAATGAGCAGTTCTTC. Its translation is CASNQDGGRANNEQFF. The chain couples TRBV5-5 to TRBJ2-1; 7 nucleotides align to TRBD2. J gave up 5 bases and V 6 bases, and 14 bases lay outside the gene matches. The CDR3 is made up of 16 amino acids. From germline, CDR1 is SGHKS and CDR2 YYEKEE (reference sequence).